This TCR beta chain derives from a study of blood T cell repertoires in COVID-19. In the original processing: Amplified reference gene primers provided the basis for estimating nucleated cell counts. Here immunoSEQ multiplex PCR was the method, and the copy in TCRdb shows in-frame clones only, minus some. That table supplies the V and J calls and clone size; D and trimming were determined from the DNA. The table has around 400,000 clones, about 89% seen once. Unmatched junction bases numbered 11, after V lost 4 bases and J lost 0 bases. From germline, CDR1 is SGHTA and CDR2 FQGTGA. The length of the CDR3 is 18 residues. This clone was detected only once.

The receptor was derived from a woman in her sixties with COVID-19, enrolled during active disease. The chain joins TRBV7-3 to TRBJ2-1; TRBD2 matches at 8 bases. Material: peripheral blood. The CDR3 loop is CASSSPRGGPSSYNEQFF. DNA of the CDR3: TGTGCCAGCAGCTCACCCCGGGGGGGGCCCAGCTCCTACAATGAGCAGTTCTTC.